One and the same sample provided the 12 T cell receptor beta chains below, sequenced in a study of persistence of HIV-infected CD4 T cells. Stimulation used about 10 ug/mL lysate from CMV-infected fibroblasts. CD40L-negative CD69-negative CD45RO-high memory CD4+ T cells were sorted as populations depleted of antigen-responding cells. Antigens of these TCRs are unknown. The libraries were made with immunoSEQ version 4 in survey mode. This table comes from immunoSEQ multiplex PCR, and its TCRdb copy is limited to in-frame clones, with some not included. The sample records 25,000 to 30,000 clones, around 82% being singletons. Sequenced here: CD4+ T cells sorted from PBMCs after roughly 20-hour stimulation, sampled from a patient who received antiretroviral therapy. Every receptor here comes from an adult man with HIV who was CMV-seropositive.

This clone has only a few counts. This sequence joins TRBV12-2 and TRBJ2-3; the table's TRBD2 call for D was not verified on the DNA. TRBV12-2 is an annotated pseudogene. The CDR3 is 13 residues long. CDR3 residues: CASRPSGGDTQYF. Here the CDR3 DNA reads TGTGCAAGTCGCCCATCGGGGGGAGATACGCAGTATTTT.

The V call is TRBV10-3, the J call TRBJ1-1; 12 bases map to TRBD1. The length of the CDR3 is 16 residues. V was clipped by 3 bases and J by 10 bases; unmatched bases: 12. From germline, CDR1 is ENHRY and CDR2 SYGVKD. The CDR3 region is CAISDPGRDRGRRAFF. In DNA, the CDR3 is TGTGCCATCAGTGATCCCGGCCGGGACAGGGGGCGTCGAGCTTTCTTT.

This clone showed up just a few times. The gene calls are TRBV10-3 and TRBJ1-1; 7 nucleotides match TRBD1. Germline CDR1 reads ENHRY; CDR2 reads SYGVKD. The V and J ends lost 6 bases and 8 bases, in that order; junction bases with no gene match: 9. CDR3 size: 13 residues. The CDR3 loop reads CAISPDRAAEAFF. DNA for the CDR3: TGTGCCATCAGCCCAGACAGGGCTGCGGAAGCTTTCTTT.

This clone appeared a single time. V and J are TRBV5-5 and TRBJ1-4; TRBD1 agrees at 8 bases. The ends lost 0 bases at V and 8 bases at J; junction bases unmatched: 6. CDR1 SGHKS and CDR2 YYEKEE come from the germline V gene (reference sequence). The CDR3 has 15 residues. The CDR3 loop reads CASSLDGQGGEKLFF. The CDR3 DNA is TGTGCCAGCAGCTTGGACGGACAGGGAGGAGAAAAACTGTTTTTT.

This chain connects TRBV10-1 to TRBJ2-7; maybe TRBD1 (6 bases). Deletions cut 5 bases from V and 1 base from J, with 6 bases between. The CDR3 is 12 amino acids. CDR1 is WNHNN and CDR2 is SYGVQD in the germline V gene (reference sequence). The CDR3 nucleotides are TGCGCCAGCAGTACAGGGTCCTACGAGCAGTACTTC. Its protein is CASSTGSYEQYF.

The CDR3 DNA sequence: TGTGCCACCAGTGACTCCCGACGGGCTCATAGCAATCAGCCCCAGCATTTT. Its protein is CATSDSRRAHSNQPQHF. The chain recombines TRBV24-1 with TRBJ1-5; D unclear. The length of the CDR3 is 17 residues. V gave up 4 bases and J gave up 0 bases, with 15 bases separating them. Germline V gives CDR1 KGHDR, CDR2 SFDVKD.

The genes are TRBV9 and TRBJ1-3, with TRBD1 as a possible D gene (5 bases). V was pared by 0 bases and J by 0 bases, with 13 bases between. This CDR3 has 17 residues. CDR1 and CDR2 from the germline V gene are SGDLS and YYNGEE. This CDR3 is CASSVAAGTISGNTIYF. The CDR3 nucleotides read TGTGCCAGCAGCGTAGCGGCAGGGACTATCTCTGGAAACACCATATATTTT. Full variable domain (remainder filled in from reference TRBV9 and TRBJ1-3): DSGVTQTPKHLITATGQRVTLRCSPRSGDLSVYWYQQSLDQGLQFLIQYYNGEERAKGNILERFSAQQFPDLHSELNLSSLELGDSALYFCASSVAAGTISGNTIYFGEGSWLTVV.

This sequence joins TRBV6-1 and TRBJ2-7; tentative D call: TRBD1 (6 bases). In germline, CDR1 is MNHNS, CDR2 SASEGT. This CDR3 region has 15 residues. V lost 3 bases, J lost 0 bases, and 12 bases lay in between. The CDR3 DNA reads TGTGCCAGCAGTGATTGGGGGCAGAGCTCCTACGAGCAGTACTTC. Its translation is CASSDWGQSSYEQYF.

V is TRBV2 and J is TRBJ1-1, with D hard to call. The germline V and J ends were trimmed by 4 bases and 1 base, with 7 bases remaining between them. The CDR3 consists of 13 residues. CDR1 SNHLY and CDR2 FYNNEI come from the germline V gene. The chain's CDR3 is CASSGGRNTEAFF. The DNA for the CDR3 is TGTGCCAGCAGTGGAGGACGGAACACTGAAGCTTTCTTT.

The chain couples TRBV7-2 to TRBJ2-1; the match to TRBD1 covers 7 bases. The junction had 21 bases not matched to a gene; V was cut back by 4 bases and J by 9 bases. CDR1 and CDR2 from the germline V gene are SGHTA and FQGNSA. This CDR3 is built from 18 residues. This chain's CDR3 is CASSSVEAGGFVRGEQFF. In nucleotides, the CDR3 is TGTGCCAGCAGCTCGGTTGAGGCAGGGGGTTTCGTACGGGGTGAGCAGTTCTTC. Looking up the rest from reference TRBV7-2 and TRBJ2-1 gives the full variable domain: GAGVSQSPSNKVTEKGKDVELRCDPISGHTALYWYRQSLGQGLEFLIYFQGNSAPDKSGLPSDRFSAERTGGSVSTLTIQRTQQEDSAVYLCASSSVEAGGFVRGEQFFGPGTRLTVL.

CDR3 sequence (DNA): TGTGCCAGCAGTTTGACGGATTCCTACGAGCAGTACTTC. It encodes CASSLTDSYEQYF. The gene calls are TRBV6-5 and TRBJ2-7; D remains unclear. The ends were cut back, 4 bases at V and 1 base at J, with 8 bases in the middle. The CDR3 runs to 13 residues. Germline CDR1 and CDR2: MNHEY and SVGAGI.

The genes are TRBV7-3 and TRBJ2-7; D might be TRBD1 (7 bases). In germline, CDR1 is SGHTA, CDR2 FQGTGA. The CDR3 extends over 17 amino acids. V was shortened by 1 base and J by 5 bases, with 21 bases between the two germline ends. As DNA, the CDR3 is TGTGCCAGCAGCTTAAAATCCGTCCGCAGGGGGGCGGACGAGCAGTACTTC. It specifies CASSLKSVRRGADEQYF.